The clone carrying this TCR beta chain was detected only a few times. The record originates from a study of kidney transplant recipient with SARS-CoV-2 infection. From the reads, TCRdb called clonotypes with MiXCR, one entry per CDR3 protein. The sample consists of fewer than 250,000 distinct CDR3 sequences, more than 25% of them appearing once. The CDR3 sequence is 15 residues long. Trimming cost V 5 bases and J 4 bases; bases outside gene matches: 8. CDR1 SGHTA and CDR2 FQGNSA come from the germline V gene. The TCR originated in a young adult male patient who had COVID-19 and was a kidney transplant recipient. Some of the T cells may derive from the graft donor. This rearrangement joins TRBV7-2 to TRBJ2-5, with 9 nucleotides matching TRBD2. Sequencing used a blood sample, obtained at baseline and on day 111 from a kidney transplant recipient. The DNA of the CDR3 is TGTGCCAGCAGCACGTCACTAGCGGGTACAGAGACCCAGTACTTC. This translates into CASSTSLAGTETQYF.